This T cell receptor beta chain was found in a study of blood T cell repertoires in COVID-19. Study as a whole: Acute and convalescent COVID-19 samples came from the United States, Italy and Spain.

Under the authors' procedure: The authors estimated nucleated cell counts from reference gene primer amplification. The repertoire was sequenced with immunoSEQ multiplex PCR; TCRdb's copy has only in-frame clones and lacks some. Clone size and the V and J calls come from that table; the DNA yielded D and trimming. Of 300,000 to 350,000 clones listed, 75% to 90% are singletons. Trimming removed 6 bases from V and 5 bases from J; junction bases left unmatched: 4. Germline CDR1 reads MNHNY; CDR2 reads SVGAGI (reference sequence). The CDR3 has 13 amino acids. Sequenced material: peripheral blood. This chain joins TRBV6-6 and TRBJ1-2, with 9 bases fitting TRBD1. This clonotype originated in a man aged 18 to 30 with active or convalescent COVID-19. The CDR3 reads CASRSDRGYGYTF. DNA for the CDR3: TGTGCCAGCAGATCGGACAGGGGTTATGGCTACACCTTC.